This record looks at one TCR beta chain sequence and its context. Its specificity is unknown. The sample belongs to a study of blood T cells in healthy people across ages. Points from the study as a whole: Whereas aged donors had fewer naive CD4+ cells, long-lived donors had more of them and higher diversity.

Then a second PCR, running about 7 to 11 cycles, was carried out with a sample-barcoded 5' primer and a J-beta primer mix. TCRdb processed the 5' RACE reads anew with MiXCR; each CDR3 protein has one entry. Among about 1,400,000 distinct CDR3 sequences listed, almost 60% were seen once. Trimming stripped 2 bases from V and 2 bases from J, with 11 bases between. The CDR3 is 15 residues long. CDR1 is ENHRY, CDR2 SYGVKD, per germline. The study isolated at least 6.5 million PBMCs from each sample. The clonotype comes from a man younger than 35 in good health. The sample taken for sequencing was blood. The chain employs TRBV10-3 and TRBJ2-3; D might be TRBD2 (6 bases). The CDR3, as DNA: TGTGCCATCAGTGAGGATTCGGGAGTCACAGATACGCAGTATTTT. It is translated as CAISEDSGVTDTQYF.